This T cell receptor (beta chain) is from a study of Tregs in tolerant kidney transplant recipients (dated by TCRdb to about 2019). Turning to the overall study: The study used TCRbeta sequencing to identify donor-specific regulatory T cells before combined kidney and bone marrow transplantation, then tracked those cells after transplant. TCRbeta repertoire sequencing was used in a few healthy controls to compare several methods for expanding Tregs specific for an allogeneic donor.

As to this clone: No cognate antigen has been identified for it. No much larger clone is present one base from it, and per-base qualities are unavailable.

Summary of the overall study and its limitations: Biological reproducibility was not directly assessed, although technical replication error appeared to be minimal. The study was limited by small patient numbers, and the findings need validation in larger populations and under other immunosuppression protocols. The most biologically relevant and donor-specific TCRbeta repertoire appeared to be identified by expanding Tregs with activated donor B cells.

For TCRbeta CDR3 sequencing, genomic DNA from the sorted cells was extracted using the QIAGEN DNeasy Blood and Tissue Kit. High-throughput TCRbeta CDR3 sequencing, which included PCR amplification with bias correction and internal controls, was done commercially through immunoSEQ. Processing in the source paper ran as follows. Unique productive TCRbeta sequences were defined by CDR3 nucleotide sequence where primers matched, otherwise by CDR3 amino acid sequence with Vbeta and Jbeta genes. To correct for sorting error, sequences found in more than one sorted population at a frequency ratio of 2:1 or less were discarded, and the remaining shared sequences were assigned to the population with the higher frequency. A sequence counted as donor-reactive if, in CFSE-low cells, the sequence had a frequency of at least 0.01% and was expanded at least 5-fold compared with unstimulated cells. Jensen-Shannon divergence, calculated on the top 100 TCRbeta sequences ranked by frequency, was used to quantify repertoire divergence. For samples with multiple sequencing runs, sorting error was corrected in each run separately before the runs were combined. Drawn from immuneACCESS, this table holds only the in-frame rearrangements with V and J called that TCRdb kept. Clones are partly lost; checked studies trace under half to an unresolved V gene and leave the rest unexplained. D and trimming come from the DNA, and the V and J calls and clone size come from that table. This sample is represented by more than 95,000 clones; approximately 90% of them were singletons. Clones ranked in the top ten supply roughly 0.63% of the sample.

Trimming removed 2 bases from V and 5 bases from J, leaving 12 bases between the germline ends. Spanning cysteine to phenylalanine, the CDR3 consists of 15 amino acids. The only DNA kept is the CDR3, 45 bases in frame from the first base. The germline V gene supplies CDR1 SGHAT and CDR2 FQNNGV. Unstimulated Tregs (CD4+CD25+CD127-), CD4+ non-Tregs (CD4+CD25-), CD4 and CD8 cells were FACS-sorted from thawed PBMCs. Blood from healthy controls was obtained either as purchased buffy coats or from healthy volunteers. Healthy control blood was processed to PBMCs by Ficoll density gradient and cryopreserved, and patient PBMCs were collected before and after transplant.

Sample: CD4+ T cells from blood. The rearrangement combines TRBV11-2 with TRBJ2-2; the D segment could be TRBD1, given 5 matching bases. This receptor was taken from a human donor in good health. CDR3 region: CASSLISGSTGELFF. The DNA reads as follows: TGTGCCAGCAGCTTAATTTCAGGGTCAACCGGGGAGCTGTTTTTT.